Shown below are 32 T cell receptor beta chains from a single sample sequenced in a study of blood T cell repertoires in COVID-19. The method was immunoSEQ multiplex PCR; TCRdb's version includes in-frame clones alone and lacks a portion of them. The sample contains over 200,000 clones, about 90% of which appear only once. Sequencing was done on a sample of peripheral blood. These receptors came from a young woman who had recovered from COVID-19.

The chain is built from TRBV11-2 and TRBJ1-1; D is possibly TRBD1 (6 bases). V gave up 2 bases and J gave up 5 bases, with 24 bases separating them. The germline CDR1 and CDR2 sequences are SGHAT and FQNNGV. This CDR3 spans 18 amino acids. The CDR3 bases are TGTGCCAGCAGCTTAAGAGGGGGAACAGTGGTTTCGAGGACTGAAGCTTTCTTT. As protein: CASSLRGGTVVSRTEAFF.

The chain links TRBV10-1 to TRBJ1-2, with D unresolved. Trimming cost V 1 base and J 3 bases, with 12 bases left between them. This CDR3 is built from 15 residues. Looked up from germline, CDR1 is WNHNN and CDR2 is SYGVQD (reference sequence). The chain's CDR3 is CASSEYGGWYYGYTF. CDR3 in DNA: TGCGCCAGCAGTGAGTACGGAGGGTGGTACTATGGCTACACCTTC.

CDR3 residues: CATRGGEDTGELFF. Here the CDR3 DNA reads TGTGCCACCCGAGGGGGCGAGGACACCGGGGAGCTGTTTTTT. The chain combines TRBV24-1 with TRBJ2-2, with 7 nucleotides matching TRBD1. J lost 3 bases, V lost 9 bases, and 6 bases had no gene match. The CDR3 sequence is 14 residues long. Germline CDR1 and CDR2: KGHDR and SFDVKD.

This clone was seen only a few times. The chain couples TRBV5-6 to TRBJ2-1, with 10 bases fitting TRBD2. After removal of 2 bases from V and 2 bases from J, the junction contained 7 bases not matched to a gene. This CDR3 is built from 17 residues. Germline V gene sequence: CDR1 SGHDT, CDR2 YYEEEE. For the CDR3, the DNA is TGTGCCAGCAGCTTTTATACCGGGACTAGCGCCTACAATGAGCAGTTCTTC. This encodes CASSFYTGTSAYNEQFF.

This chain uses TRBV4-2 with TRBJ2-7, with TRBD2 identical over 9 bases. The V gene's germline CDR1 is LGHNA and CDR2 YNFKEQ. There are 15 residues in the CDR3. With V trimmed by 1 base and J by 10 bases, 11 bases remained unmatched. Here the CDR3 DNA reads TGTGCCAGCAGCCAAGCACAACTAGCGGGTCAGGTTCAGTACTTC. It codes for CASSQAQLAGQVQYF.

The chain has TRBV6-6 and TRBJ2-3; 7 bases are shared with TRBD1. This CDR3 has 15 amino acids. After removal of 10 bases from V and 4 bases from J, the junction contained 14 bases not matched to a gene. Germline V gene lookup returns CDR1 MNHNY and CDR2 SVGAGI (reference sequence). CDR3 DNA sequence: TGTGCCATCCTAAGACAGGGTTTTTGGTCAGATACGCAGTATTTT. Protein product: CAILRQGFWSDTQYF.

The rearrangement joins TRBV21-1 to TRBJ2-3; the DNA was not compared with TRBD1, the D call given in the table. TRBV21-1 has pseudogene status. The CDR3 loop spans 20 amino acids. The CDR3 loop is CASSSSSGQGADLRTDTQYF. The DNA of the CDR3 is TGTGCCAGCAGCAGCTCCTCAGGACAGGGGGCGGATCTGCGCACAGATACGCAGTATTTT.

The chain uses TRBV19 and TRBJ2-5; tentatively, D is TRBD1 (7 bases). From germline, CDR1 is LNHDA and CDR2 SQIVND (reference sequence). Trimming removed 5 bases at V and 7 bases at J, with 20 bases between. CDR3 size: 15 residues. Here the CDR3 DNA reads TGTGCCAGTAGTGGGGGGACAGAGGGCCTCGGGACCCAGTACTTC. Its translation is CASSGGTEGLGTQYF.

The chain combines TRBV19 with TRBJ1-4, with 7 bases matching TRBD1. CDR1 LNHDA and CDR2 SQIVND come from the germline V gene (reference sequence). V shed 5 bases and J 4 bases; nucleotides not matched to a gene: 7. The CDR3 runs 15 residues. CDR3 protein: CASSDSGTVNEKLFF. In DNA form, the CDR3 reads TGTGCCAGTAGTGACTCCGGGACAGTTAATGAAAAACTGTTTTTT.

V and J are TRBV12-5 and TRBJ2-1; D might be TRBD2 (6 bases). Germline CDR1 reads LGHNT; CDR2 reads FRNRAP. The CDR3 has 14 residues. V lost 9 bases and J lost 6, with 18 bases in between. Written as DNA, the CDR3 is TGTGCTAGCGGGCCCAGCGGGTCCCTCAATGAGCAGTTCTTC. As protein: CASGPSGSLNEQFF. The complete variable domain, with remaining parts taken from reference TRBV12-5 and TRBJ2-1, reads DARVTQTPRHKVTEMGQEVTMRCQPILGHNTVFWYRQTMMQGLELLAYFRNRAPLDDSGMPKDRFSAEMPDATLATLKIQPSEPRDSAVYFCASGPSGSLNEQFFGPGTRLTVL.

This CDR3 is CASSLRLAGYEQYF. Here the CDR3 DNA reads TGTGCCAGCAGCCTCCGACTAGCGGGATACGAGCAGTACTTC. This chain links TRBV7-2 with TRBJ2-7; 11 bases are a match to TRBD2. V lost 5 bases, J lost 4 bases, and 4 bases stayed unmatched. The CDR3 is made up of 14 amino acids. CDR1 SGHTA and CDR2 FQGNSA come from the germline V gene. Together with reference TRBV7-2 and TRBJ2-7, the CDR3 gives the full variable domain: GAGVSQSPSNKVTEKGKDVELRCDPISGHTALYWYRQSLGQGLEFLIYFQGNSAPDKSGLPSDRFSAERTGGSVSTLTIQRTQQEDSAVYLCASSLRLAGYEQYFGPGTRLTVT.

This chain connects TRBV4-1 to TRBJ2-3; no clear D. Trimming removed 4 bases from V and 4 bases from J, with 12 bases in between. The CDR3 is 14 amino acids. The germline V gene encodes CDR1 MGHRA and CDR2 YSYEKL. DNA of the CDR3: TGCGCCAGCAGCCTCTACGAGGCGGCAGATACGCAGTATTTT. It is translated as CASSLYEAADTQYF.

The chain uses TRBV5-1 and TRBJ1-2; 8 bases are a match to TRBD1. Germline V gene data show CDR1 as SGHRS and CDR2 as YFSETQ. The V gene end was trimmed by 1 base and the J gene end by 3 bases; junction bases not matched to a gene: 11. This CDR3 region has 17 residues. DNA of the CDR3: TGCGCCAGCAGCTTGATGGTGATTACGACAGGGGACTATGGCTACACCTTC. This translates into CASSLMVITTGDYGYTF.

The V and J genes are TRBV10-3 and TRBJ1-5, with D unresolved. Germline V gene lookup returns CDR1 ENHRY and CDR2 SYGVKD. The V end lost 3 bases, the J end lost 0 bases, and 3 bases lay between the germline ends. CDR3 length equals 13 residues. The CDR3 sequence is CAISDNSNQPQHF. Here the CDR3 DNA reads TGTGCCATCAGTGATAATAGCAATCAGCCCCAGCATTTT.

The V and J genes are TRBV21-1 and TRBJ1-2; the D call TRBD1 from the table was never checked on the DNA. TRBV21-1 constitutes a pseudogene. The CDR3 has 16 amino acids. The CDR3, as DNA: TGTGCCAGCATCAGACAGGGGGAACCATCTAACTATGGCTACACCTTC. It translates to CASIRQGEPSNYGYTF.

The CDR3 coding sequence is TGTGCCAGCAGCAAACAGGGACCTAGCACAGATACGCAGTATTTT. It translates to CASSKQGPSTDTQYF. V is TRBV13 and J is TRBJ2-3, with TRBD1 as a possible D gene (6 bases). Germline-derived CDR1 and CDR2 are PRHDT and FYEKMQ (reference sequence). The CDR3 extends over 15 amino acids. V lost 5 bases, J lost 0 bases, and 12 bases lay in between. The full variable domain, its missing parts supplied by reference TRBV13 and TRBJ2-3, is AAGVIQSPRHLIKEKRETATLKCYPIPRHDTVYWYQQGPGQDPQFLISFYEKMQSDKGSIPDRFSAQQFSDYHSELNMSSLELGDSALYFCASSKQGPSTDTQYFGPGTRLTVL.

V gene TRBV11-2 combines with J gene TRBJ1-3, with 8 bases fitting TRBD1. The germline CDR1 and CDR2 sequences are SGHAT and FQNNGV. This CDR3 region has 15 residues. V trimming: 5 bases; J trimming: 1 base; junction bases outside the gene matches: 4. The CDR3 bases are TGTGCCAGCAGCCCCCGACAGGGGTCTGGAAACACCATATATTTT. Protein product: CASSPRQGSGNTIYF.

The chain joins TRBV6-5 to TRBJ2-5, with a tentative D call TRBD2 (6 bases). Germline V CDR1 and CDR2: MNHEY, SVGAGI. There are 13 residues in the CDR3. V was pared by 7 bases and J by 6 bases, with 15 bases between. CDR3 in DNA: TGTGCCAGCACCTCGGGAAGCGGGCAGACCCAGTACTTC. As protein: CASTSGSGQTQYF.

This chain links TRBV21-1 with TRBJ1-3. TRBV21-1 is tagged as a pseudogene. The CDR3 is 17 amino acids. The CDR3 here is CASSKAAVYNSGNTIYF. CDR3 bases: TGTGCCAGCAGCAAAGCGGCGGTTTACAACTCTGGAAACACCATATATTTT.

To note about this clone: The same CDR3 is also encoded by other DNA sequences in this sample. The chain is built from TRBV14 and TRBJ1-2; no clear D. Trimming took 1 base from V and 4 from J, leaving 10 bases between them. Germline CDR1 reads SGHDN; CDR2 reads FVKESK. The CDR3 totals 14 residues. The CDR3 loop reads CASSQGYSGYGYTF. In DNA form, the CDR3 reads TGTGCCAGCAGCCAAGGGTACTCGGGCTATGGCTACACCTTC.

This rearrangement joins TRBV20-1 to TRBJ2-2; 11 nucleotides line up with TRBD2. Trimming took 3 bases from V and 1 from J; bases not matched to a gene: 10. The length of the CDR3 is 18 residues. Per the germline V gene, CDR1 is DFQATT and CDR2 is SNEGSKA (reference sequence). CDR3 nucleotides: TGCAGTGCTAGTTCGCTAGCGGGAGGAGGAGAGAACACCGGGGAGCTGTTTTTT. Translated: CSASSLAGGGENTGELFF.

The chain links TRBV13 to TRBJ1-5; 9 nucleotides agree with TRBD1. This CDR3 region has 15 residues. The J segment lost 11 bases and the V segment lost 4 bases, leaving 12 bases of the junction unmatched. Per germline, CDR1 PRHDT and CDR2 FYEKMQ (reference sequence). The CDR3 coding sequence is TGTGCCAGCAGCTCCCACAGGGGGCCCCCCCGGTCCCAGCATTTT. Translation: CASSSHRGPPRSQHF.

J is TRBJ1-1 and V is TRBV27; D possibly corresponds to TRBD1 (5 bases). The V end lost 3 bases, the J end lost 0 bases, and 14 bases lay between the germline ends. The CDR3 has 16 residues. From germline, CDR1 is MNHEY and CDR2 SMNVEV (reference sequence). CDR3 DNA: TGTGCCAGCAGTTTTGATCCGACAGAAATGAACACTGAAGCTTTCTTT. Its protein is CASSFDPTEMNTEAFF.

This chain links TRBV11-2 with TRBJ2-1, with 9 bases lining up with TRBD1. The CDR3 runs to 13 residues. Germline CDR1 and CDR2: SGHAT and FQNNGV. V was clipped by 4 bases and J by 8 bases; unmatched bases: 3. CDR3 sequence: CASSSGQGYEQFF. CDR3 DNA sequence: TGTGCCAGCAGCTCGGGACAGGGATATGAGCAGTTCTTC. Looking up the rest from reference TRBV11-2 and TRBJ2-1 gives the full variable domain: EAGVAQSPRYKIIEKRQSVAFWCNPISGHATLYWYQQILGQGPKLLIQFQNNGVVDDSQLPKDRFSAERLKGVDSTLKIQPAKLEDSAVYLCASSSGQGYEQFFGPGTRLTVL.

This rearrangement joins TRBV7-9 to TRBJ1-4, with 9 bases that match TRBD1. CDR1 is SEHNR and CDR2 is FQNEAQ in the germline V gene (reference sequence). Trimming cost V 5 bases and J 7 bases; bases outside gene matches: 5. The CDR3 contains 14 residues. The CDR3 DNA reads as TGTGCCAGCAGCCGCGACAGGGGGAGTGAAAAACTGTTTTTT. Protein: CASSRDRGSEKLFF. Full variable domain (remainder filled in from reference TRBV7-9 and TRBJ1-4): DTGVSQNPRHKITKRGQNVTFRCDPISEHNRLYWYRQTLGQGPEFLTYFQNEAQLEKSRLLSDRFSAERPKGSFSTLEIQRTEQGDSAMYLCASSRDRGSEKLFFGSGTQLSVL.

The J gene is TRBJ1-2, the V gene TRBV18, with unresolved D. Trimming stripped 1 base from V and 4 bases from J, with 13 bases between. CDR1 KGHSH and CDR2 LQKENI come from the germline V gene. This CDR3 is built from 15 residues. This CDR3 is CASSPREGSSYGYTF. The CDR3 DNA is TGTGCCAGCTCACCACGGGAGGGATCGAGCTATGGCTACACCTTC. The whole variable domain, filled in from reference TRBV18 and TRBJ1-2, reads NAGVMQNPRHLVRRRGQEARLRCSPMKGHSHVYWYRQLPEEGLKFMVYLQKENIIDESGMPKERFSAEFPKEGPSILRIQQVVRGDSAAYFCASSPREGSSYGYTFGSGTRLTVV.

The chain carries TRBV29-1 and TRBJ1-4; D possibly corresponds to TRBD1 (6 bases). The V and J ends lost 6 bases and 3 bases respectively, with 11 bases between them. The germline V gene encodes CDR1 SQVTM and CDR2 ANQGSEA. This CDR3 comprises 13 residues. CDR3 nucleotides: TGCAGCGTGGGGGGGCCCGCTAATGAAAAACTGTTTTTT. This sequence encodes CSVGGPANEKLFF.

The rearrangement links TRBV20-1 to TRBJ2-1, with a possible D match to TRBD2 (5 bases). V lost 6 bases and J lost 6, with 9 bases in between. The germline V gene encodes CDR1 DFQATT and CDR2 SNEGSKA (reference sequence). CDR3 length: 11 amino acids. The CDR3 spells CSAPSGNEQFF. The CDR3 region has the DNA TGCAGTGCCCCGAGCGGCAATGAGCAGTTCTTC.

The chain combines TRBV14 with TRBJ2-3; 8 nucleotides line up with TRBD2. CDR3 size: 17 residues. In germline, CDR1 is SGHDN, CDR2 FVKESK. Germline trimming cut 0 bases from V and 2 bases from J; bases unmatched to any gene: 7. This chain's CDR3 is CASSQEEREINTDTQYF. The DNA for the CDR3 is TGTGCCAGCAGCCAAGAAGAGCGGGAGATCAACACAGATACGCAGTATTTT.

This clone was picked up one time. The CDR3, as DNA: TGCGCCAGCAGCTTAACTGATCTTAACTATGGCTACACCTTC. Its protein product is CASSLTDLNYGYTF. The gene calls are TRBV5-1 and TRBJ1-2; no reliable D call. CDR1 is SGHRS and CDR2 is YFSETQ in the germline V gene. V lost 2 bases to trimming and J lost 1 base, with 9 bases between them. This CDR3 spans 14 amino acids.

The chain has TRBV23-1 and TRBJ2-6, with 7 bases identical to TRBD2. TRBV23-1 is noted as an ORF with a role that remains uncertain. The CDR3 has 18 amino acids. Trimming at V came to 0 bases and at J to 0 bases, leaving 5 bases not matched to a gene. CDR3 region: CASSQSTSVSSGANVLTF. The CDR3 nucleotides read TGCGCCAGCAGTCAATCTACTAGCGTAAGCTCTGGGGCCAACGTCCTGACTTTC.

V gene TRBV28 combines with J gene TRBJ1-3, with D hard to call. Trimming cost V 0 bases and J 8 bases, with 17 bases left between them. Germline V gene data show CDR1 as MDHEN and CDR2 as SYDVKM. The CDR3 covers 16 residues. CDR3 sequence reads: CASSLWEGPRPDTIYF. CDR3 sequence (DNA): TGTGCCAGCAGTTTATGGGAAGGCCCGAGGCCGGACACCATATATTTT.